The clone carrying this T cell receptor (beta chain) was found once. Its antigen remains unknown. Germline CDR1 ENHRY, CDR2 SYGVKD. Losses at the gene ends were 7 bases for V and 9 bases for J; bases not matched to a gene: 7. The CDR3 spans 14 residues. By flow cytometry, patients selected for sequencing had shown an expansion of CD8+CD57+ cells. In all patients, the disease was severe acquired aplastic anemia. Blood was sampled before the patients had received any therapy. The data were obtained in a study of CD8+CD57+ T cells in acquired aplastic anemia. Turning to the study itself: The study obtained an average of roughly 3 ug of DNA from sorted CD4+ and CD8+ cells.

General study findings and limits: In common between the patients and the controls were twenty-nine CD8+ CDR3 sequences.

Genomic DNA constituted the template upon which TCR beta VDJ and CDR3 profiling was performed. TCRdb independently ran MiXCR on the reads; one entry per CDR3 protein. The sample lists under 200,000 distinct CDR3 sequences, 48% occurring once. Input material: sorted CD4+, CD8+, or CD8+CD57+ T cells (not recorded which) from PBMCs. This chain connects TRBV10-3 to TRBJ2-1; 12 bases align to TRBD2. The TCR comes from a human donor with aplastic anemia. CDR3 in amino acids: CAITGTSGYAEQFF. The CDR3 region has the DNA TGTGCCATCACAGGGACTAGCGGGTATGCTGAGCAGTTCTTC.